These 10 T cell receptor beta chains were all obtained from the same sample, sequenced in a study of T cell responses to AZD1222 COVID-19 vaccine. Sequencing was performed with immunoSEQ multiplex PCR; in TCRdb, only in-frame clones are kept and a portion is missing. Among approximately 100,000 clones, less than 90% were seen once, and the ten largest hold 4% to 5%. Sequencing used peripheral blood, obtained 28 days after the second AZD1222 dose. The origin of the receptors is an adult who received the AZD1222 COVID-19 vaccine.

This chain links TRBV10-1 with TRBJ1-2; D uncertain. Trimming left V 5 bases short and J 8 bases short, with 12 bases between. The CDR3 totals 12 residues. Germline assignment: CDR1 WNHNN and CDR2 SYGVQD (reference sequence). CDR3 loop: CASSLASTGYTF. The CDR3 DNA sequence: TGCGCCAGCAGTCTCGCCTCGACCGGCTACACCTTC.

The chain is built from TRBV7-2 and TRBJ2-5; D is possibly TRBD1 or TRBD2 (6 bases each). The CDR3 extends over 15 amino acids. Between the trimmed V and J ends, which lost 1 base and 2 bases, there was a span of 11 bases. The germline V gene encodes CDR1 SGHTA and CDR2 FQGNSA. Written as DNA, the CDR3 is TGTGCCAGCAGCTTAGGTTGGAGGGGGCAAGAGACCCAGTACTTC. Encoded protein: CASSLGWRGQETQYF.

The chain carries TRBV6-5 and TRBJ1-5; 7 bases match TRBD1. V shed 6 bases and J 6 bases; nucleotides not matched to a gene: 8. Germline values: CDR1 MNHEY, CDR2 SVGAGI. This CDR3 contains 14 residues. The DNA of the CDR3 is TGTGCCAGCAGGGCAGACAGGGTCAGTCAGCCCCAGCATTTT. It codes for CASRADRVSQPQHF.

This chain links TRBV6-5 with TRBJ2-7, with TRBD1 identical over 8 bases. The germline V gene has CDR1 MNHEY and CDR2 SVGAGI. With V trimmed by 6 bases and J by 2 bases, 6 bases remained unmatched. This CDR3 spans 14 amino acids. CDR3 bases: TGTGCCAGCAGCACAGGGGGGACCCCCTACGAGCAGTACTTC. Its protein is CASSTGGTPYEQYF.

For the CDR3, the DNA is TGTGCCAGCAGTTTTTGGACAGGGGGACAGCCCCAGCATTTT. This codes for CASSFWTGGQPQHF. The rearrangement uses TRBV28 and TRBJ1-5; 10 nucleotides agree with TRBD1. Germline V gene sequence: CDR1 MDHEN, CDR2 SYDVKM. The CDR3 spans 14 residues. The V gene end was trimmed by 3 bases and the J gene end by 7 bases; junction bases not matched to a gene: 3. Together with reference TRBV28 and TRBJ1-5, the CDR3 gives the full variable domain: DVKVTQSSRYLVKRTGEKVFLECVQDMDHENMFWYRQDPGLGLRLIYFSYDVKMKEKGDIPEGYSVSREKKERFSLILESASTNQTSMYLCASSFWTGGQPQHFGDGTRLSIL.

This clone has just one count. The V call is TRBV4-2, the J call TRBJ2-1, with a possible D match to TRBD2 (6 bases). V was cut by 0 bases and J by 3 bases, with 21 bases left in between. This CDR3 region has 19 residues. Per the germline V gene, CDR1 is LGHNA and CDR2 is YNFKEQ. The CDR3 nucleotides are TGTGCCAGCAGCCAAGACCCTTGGGGGGTGGGGAGAGGCTACAATGAGCAGTTCTTC. Encoded protein: CASSQDPWGVGRGYNEQFF.

CDR3 in amino acids: CASSRTSGNNEQFF. CDR3 DNA: TGTGCCAGCAGCCGGACTAGCGGAAACAATGAGCAGTTCTTC. The V and J genes are TRBV3-1 (or the pseudogene TRBV3-2) and TRBJ2-1; 10 bases match TRBD2. Unmatched junction bases numbered 2, after V lost 4 bases and J lost 5 bases. The germline gives CDR1 LGHDT, CDR2 YNNKEL (reference sequence). The CDR3 covers 14 residues.

This chain connects TRBV29-1 to TRBJ1-5; D is unresolved. V was pared by 3 bases and J by 7 bases, with 13 bases between. Per the germline V gene, CDR1 is SQVTM and CDR2 is ANQGSEA. CDR3 length equals 13 residues. CDR3 in amino acids: CSVEERVGQPQHF. CDR3 sequence (DNA): TGCAGCGTTGAGGAGAGGGTGGGACAGCCCCAGCATTTT. The full variable domain, with the rest looked up from reference TRBV29-1 and TRBJ1-5, is SAVISQKPSRDICQRGTSLTIQCQVDSQVTMMFWYRQQPGQSLTLIATANQGSEATYESGFVIDKFPISRPNLTFSTLTVSNMSPEDSSIYLCSVEERVGQPQHFGDGTRLSIL.

The CDR3 loop reads CASSYAASPLHF. Here the CDR3 DNA reads TGTGCCAGCAGTTACGCCGCATCACCCCTCCACTTT. This sequence joins TRBV14 and TRBJ1-6; D uncertain. Between the trimmed V and J ends, which lost 6 bases and 10 bases, there was a span of 10 bases. This CDR3 is built from 12 residues. The germline gives CDR1 SGHDN, CDR2 FVKESK.

This rearrangement joins TRBV6-1 to TRBJ2-7; TRBD2 matches at 9 bases. The CDR3 loop spans 16 amino acids. The J segment lost 4 bases and the V segment lost 2 bases, leaving 9 bases of the junction unmatched. Germline V gene lookup returns CDR1 MNHNS and CDR2 SASEGT. This CDR3 reads CASSEIGLAGIYEQYF. Written as DNA, the CDR3 is TGTGCCAGCAGTGAAATAGGGCTAGCGGGGATTTACGAGCAGTACTTC.